This TCR beta chain stems from a study of CD4 T cells in relation to SARS-CoV-2 and coronaviruses (dated by TCRdb to about 2021). In the study overall: In the ViraFEST assay, PBMCs were cultured with antigen for roughly 11 days, after which TCR beta CDR3s were sequenced to identify antigen-specific clonal expansions. Shared crossreactive spike epitopes were mapped to their HLA restriction using patient-derived lymphoblastoid cell lines. For other donors in the study, expansion assays were sequenced with a different, Illumina-based TCR-beta assay. The negative reference condition was either a culture with an HIV-1 Nef peptide pool or a culture with no peptide. At the level of individual TCR clonotypes, the study evaluated whether memory CD4+ T cells crossreact between the spike proteins of SARS-CoV-2 and those of common cold coronaviruses. The Adaptive Biotechnologies TCR-sequencing kit was used to sequence samples from a few pre-COVID donors and the naive versus memory experiments, while other data came from Illumina-based sequencing. Overall results and qualifications from the work: Crossreactive clones showed significantly weaker SARS-CoV-2-driven expansion than monoreactive clones, consistent with antigenic imprinting. No donor contributed both pre-pandemic and post-infection samples, which limited tracing the source of pre-existing responses. The study was limited by small numbers of patients and tested TCRs. Because the crossreactivity analysis focused on spike protein, crossreactivity against other viral proteins was not assessed. Roughly 64% of donors had memory CD4+ clonotypes that crossrecognized SARS-CoV-2 and at least one common cold coronavirus spike.

Libraries were constructed by the immunoSEQ multiplex PCR assay. On the authors' methods: During preprocessing, nonproductive sequences were removed, as were CDR3s that did not start with C, did not end with F or W, or were shorter than 7 amino acids. The MANAFEST web app identified antigen-specific clonotypes based on expansion compared with the reference and other culture wells. To be counted as positive, a clone had to show significant expansion compared with the reference culture, at an FDR below 0.05, in 2 of 3 replicate wells. A further requirement for positive clones was significant expansion compared with all other tandem wells, along with an odds ratio above 5. CDR3 homology was quantified as pairwise Levenshtein distance, calculated with the stringdist R package after three terminal residues were trimmed from each end. In TCRdb, the immuneACCESS table is reduced to in-frame sequences with V and J assigned. These tables do not hold every clone; where another copy was compared, an unresolved V gene accounts for under half, and the others remain unexplained. That table is the source of V, J and clone size, and D and trimming were worked out from the DNA. The sample has about 26,000 clones on record, roughly 73% of them singletons. Roughly a fifth of the sample is taken by the ten largest.

With regard to this clone: It lacks a known antigen. No base quality values were provided; no much bigger clone lies one nucleotide off.

CD4+ T cells from unexposed donors were collected before the COVID-19 pandemic (2011-2018). The EasySep CD4+ T cell isolation kit was used to isolate CD4+ T cells once the cultures had run for approximately ten days. As cell number allowed, CD4+ T cells from unexposed donors were tested for reactivity to SARS-CoV-2 S and N and to four common cold coronavirus spike pools. PBMCs were cultured at about 1.9 million per well in IMDM supplemented with around 5% human AB serum and 9 to 10 IU/ml IL-2. Half of the culture medium was replaced with fresh IL-2-containing medium on days 3 and 7. Triplicate replicate wells were generally used for each peptide culture condition. The leukapheresis product used for the unexposed donors was purchased from a commercial source. Ficoll-Paque PLUS gradient centrifugation was used to isolate PBMCs from either whole blood or leukapheresis product. PBMCs were either cryopreserved at -140 degrees C or used fresh in the expansion assay. The QIAamp Micro DNA Kit was used to extract genomic DNA from the CD4+ T cells.

The germline V gene gives CDR1 as LGHNA and CDR2 as YSLEER. The CDR3 measures 18 amino acids from cysteine to phenylalanine. This entry keeps only the CDR3 DNA: 54 bases, framed from base 1. For this chain, trimming is 3 bases at the V end and 2 bases at the J end, and the number of junction bases without a gene match is 13. This receptor was obtained from a human donor in good health. The sequence links TRBV4-3 to TRBJ2-3, and 8 junction bases match TRBD2. The sample was CD4+ T cells from PBMCs, cultured in vitro. In nucleotide form, the sequence is TGCGCCAGCAGCCAGACTAGCGTGGGAGGGCCTCCCACAGATACGCAGTATTTT. Its protein product is CASSQTSVGGPPTDTQYF.